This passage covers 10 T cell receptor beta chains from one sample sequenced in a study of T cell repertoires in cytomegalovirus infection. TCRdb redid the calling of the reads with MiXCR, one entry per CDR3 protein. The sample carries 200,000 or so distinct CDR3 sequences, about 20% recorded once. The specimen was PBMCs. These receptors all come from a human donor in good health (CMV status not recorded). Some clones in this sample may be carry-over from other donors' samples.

CDR3 sequence: CSVEDGGLGEQYF. CDR3 nucleotide sequence: TGCAGCGTTGAAGACGGAGGGTTGGGCGAGCAGTACTTC. V gene TRBV29-1 combines with J gene TRBJ2-7, with a possible D match to TRBD2 (6 bases). CDR3 length: 13 residues. The ends were cut back, 0 bases at V and 6 bases at J, with 12 bases in the middle. Germline V gene sequence: CDR1 SQVTM, CDR2 ANQGSEA.

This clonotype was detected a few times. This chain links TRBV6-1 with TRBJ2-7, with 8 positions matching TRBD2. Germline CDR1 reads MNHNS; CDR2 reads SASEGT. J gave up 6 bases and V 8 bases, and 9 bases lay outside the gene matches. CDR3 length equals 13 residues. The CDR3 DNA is TGTGCCAGCGAGGACCGGGAGGGACGCGAGCAGTACTTC. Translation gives CASEDREGREQYF.

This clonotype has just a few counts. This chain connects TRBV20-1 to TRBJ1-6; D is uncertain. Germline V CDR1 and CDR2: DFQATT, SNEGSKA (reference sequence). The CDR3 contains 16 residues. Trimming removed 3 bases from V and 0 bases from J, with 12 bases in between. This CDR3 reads CSASFGVPSYNSPLHF. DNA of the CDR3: TGCAGTGCTAGTTTCGGGGTTCCCTCCTATAATTCACCCCTCCACTTT.

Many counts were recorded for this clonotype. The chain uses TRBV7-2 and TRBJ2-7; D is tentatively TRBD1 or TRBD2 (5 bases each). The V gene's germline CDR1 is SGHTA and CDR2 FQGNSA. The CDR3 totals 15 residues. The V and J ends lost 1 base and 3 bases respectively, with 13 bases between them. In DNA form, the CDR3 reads TGTGCCAGCAGCTTAGAAGATGAGGGGTTCTACGAGCAGTACTTC. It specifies CASSLEDEGFYEQYF.

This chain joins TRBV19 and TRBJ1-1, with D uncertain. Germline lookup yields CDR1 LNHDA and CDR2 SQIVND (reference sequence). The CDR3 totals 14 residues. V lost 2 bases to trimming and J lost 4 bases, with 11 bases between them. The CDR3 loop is CASSISLIGTEAFF. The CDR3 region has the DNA TGTGCCAGTAGTATAAGCCTGATCGGCACTGAAGCTTTCTTT.

CDR3 coding DNA: TGTGCCAGCAGCTGGGGACTCAGGACAGGGCCCAATGAGCAGTTCTTC. This codes for CASSWGLRTGPNEQFF. The chain couples TRBV7-1 to TRBJ2-1; TRBD1 aligns across 8 bases. TRBV7-1 is filed as an ORF, its function uncertain. CDR3 size: 16 residues. V trimming: 4 bases; J trimming: 6 bases; junction bases outside the gene matches: 11.

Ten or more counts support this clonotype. CDR3 sequence (DNA): TGTGCCAGTAGTAGACGGCGGACCGGGGAGCTGTTTTTT. Its translation is CASSRRRTGELFF. The chain joins TRBV19 to TRBJ2-2; D remains ambiguous. The CDR3 spans 13 residues. Trimming pared 4 bases from V and 5 bases from J, leaving 8 bases between. The germline V gene has CDR1 LNHDA and CDR2 SQIVND (reference sequence).

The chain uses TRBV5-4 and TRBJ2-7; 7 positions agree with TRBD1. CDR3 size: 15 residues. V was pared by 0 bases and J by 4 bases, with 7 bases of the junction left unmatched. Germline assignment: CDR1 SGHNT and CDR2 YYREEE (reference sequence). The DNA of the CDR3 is TGTGCCAGCAGCTTGGATATCGACAGGGTGTACGAGCAGTACTTC. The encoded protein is CASSLDIDRVYEQYF.

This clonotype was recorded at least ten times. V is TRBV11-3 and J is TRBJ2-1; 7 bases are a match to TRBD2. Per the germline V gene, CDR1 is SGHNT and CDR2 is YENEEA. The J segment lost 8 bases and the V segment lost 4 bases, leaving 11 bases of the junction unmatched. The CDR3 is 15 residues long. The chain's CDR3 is CASSSPGGSSDEQFF. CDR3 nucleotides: TGTGCCAGCAGCTCGCCGGGCGGGAGCTCGGATGAGCAGTTCTTC. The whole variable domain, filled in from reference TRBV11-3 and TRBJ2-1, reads EAGVVQSPRYKIIEKKQPVAFWCNPISGHNTLYWYLQNLGQGPELLIRYENEEAVDDSQLPKDRFSAERLKGVDSTLKIQPAELGDSAVYLCASSSPGGSSDEQFFGPGTRLTVL.

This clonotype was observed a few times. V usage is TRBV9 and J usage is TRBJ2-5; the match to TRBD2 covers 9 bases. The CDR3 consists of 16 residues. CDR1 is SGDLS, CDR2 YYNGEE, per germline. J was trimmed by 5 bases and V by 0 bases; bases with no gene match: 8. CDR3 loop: CASSVGVGGGAETQYF. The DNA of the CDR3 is TGTGCCAGCAGCGTAGGTGTGGGCGGGGGGGCTGAGACCCAGTACTTC.